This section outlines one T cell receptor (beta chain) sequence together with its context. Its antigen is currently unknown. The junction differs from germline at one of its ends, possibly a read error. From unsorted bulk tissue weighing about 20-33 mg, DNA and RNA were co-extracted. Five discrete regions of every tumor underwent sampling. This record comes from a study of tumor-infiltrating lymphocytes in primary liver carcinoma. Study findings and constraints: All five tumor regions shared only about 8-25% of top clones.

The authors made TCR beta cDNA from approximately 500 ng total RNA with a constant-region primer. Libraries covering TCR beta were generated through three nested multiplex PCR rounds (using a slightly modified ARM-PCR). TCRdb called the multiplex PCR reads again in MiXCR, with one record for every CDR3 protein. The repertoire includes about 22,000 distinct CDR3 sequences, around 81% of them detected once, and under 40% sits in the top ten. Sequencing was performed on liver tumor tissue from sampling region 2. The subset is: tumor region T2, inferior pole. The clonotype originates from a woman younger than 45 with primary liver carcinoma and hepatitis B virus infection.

CDR3 sequence: CARSQDVGRNTDMQYF. The DNA for the CDR3 is TGCGCCAGGAGCCAAGATGTTGGCAGGAACACAGATATGCAGTATTTT. The chain couples TRBV4-1 to TRBJ2-3; D is unclear. Per the germline V gene, CDR1 is MGHRA and CDR2 is YSYEKL. The CDR3 length is 16 residues.